This T cell receptor beta chain was recorded in a study of blood T cell repertoires in COVID-19. Study summary: The cDNA or gDNA used as material had been derived from T cells, B-cell-depleted T cells, or PBMCs.

The V gene end was trimmed by 6 bases and the J gene end by 4 bases; junction bases not matched to a gene: 10. The CDR3 has 16 residues. The germline V gene encodes CDR1 MNHNY and CDR2 SVGAGI (reference sequence). TCRdb's copy holds only in-frame clones and misses some; the assay was immunoSEQ multiplex PCR. Of under 250,000 clones listed, approximately 84% are singletons. In assigning cohorts, the study relied on participant-reported clinical history. Two consecutive negative NP/OP PCR tests, clearance, or resolved symptoms defined Cohort 3 recovery. Material for sequencing was PBMCs or T cells enriched from blood (not recorded which). This receptor was obtained from a man aged 35 to 55 who had recovered from COVID-19. The V and J genes are TRBV6-6 and TRBJ2-1; 9 bases fit TRBD2. CDR3 protein: CASSSGRLAAYNEQFF. CDR3 bases: TGTGCCAGCAGCTCAGGTAGACTAGCGGCGTACAATGAGCAGTTCTTC.